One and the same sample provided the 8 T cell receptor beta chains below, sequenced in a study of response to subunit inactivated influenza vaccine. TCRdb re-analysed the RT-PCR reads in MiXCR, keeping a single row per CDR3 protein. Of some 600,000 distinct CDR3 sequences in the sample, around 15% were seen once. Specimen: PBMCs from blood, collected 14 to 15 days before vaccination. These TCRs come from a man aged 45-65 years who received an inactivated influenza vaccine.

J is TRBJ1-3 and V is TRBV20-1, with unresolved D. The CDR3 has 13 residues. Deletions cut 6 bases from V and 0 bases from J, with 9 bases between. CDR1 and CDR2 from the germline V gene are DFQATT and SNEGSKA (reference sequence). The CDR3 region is CSASPSSGNTIYF. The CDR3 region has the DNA TGCAGTGCCTCTCCCTCCTCTGGAAACACCATATATTTT.

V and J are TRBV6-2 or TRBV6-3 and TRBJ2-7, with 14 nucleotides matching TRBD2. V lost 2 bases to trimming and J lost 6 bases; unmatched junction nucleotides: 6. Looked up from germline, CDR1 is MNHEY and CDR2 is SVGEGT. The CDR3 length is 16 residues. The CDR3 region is CASSYGTSGSQGEQYF. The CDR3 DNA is TGTGCCAGCAGTTACGGGACTAGCGGGAGCCAGGGCGAGCAGTACTTC.

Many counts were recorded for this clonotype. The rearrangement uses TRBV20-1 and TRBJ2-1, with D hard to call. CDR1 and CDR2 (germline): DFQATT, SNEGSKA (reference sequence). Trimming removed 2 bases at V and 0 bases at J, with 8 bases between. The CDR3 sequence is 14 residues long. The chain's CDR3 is CSARSLSSYNEQFF. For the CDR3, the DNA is TGCAGTGCTAGATCCCTTAGCTCCTACAATGAGCAGTTCTTC.

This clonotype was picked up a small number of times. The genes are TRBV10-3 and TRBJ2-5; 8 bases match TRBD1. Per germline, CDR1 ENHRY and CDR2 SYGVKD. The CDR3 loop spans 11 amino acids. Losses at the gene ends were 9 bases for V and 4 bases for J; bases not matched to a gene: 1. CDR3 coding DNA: TGTGCCATGGGACAGGCAGAGACCCAGTACTTC. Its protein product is CAMGQAETQYF.

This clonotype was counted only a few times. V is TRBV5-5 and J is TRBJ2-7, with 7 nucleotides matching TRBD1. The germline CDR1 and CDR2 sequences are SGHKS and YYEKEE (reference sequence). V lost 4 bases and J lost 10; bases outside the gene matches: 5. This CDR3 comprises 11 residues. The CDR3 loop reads CASSVGTAQYF. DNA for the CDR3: TGTGCCAGCAGCGTCGGGACAGCACAGTACTTC.

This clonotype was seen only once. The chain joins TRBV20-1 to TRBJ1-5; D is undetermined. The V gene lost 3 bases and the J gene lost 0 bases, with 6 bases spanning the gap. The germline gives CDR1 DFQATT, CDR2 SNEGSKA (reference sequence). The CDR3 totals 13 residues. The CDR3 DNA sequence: TGCAGTGCTAGTAGGGCTAGCAATCAGCCCCAGCATTTT. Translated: CSASRASNQPQHF.

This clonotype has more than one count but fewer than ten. The CDR3 region has the DNA TGTGCCAGCAGCTCCCGAGGACTAGCGGGGATCTACGAGCAGTACTTC. Its protein product is CASSSRGLAGIYEQYF. This sequence joins TRBV7-2 and TRBJ2-7, with 12 bases aligning to TRBD2. Germline-derived CDR1 and CDR2 are SGHTA and FQGNSA. This CDR3 region has 16 residues. The V segment lost 4 bases and the J segment 3 bases; nucleotides outside the gene matches: 7.

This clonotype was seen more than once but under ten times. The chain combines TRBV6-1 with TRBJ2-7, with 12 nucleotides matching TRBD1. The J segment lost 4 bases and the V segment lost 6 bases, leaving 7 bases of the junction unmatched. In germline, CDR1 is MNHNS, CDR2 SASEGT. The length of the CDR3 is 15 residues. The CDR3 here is CASRGQGASPYEQYF. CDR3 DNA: TGTGCCAGCAGGGGACAGGGGGCCAGTCCTTACGAGCAGTACTTC.